This T cell receptor (beta chain) was retrieved from a study of a mutant IDH1 vaccine in newly diagnosed glioma. Study context: Vaccines began 4-6 weeks after radiotherapy alone, or with temozolomide cycles. The treated population exhibited a male proportion of roughly 60%, a female proportion of 37.5%, and a mean age of approximately 42 years. Earlier treatment was radiotherapy, temozolomide, or both, with most getting both.

As concerns this clone: Antigen specificity is unknown.

The time point here: week 5, during vaccination. Every vaccine dose comprised 300 ug of mutant IDH1 20-mer peptide plus topical imiquimod. Each donor presented with a new WHO grade 3 or 4 astrocytoma that tested IDH1-mutant and showed ATRX loss. J gave up 2 bases and V 5 bases, and 8 bases lay outside the gene matches. The V gene's germline CDR1 is LNHDA and CDR2 SQIVND (reference sequence). The CDR3 is made up of 16 amino acids. Measured with immunoSEQ multiplex PCR; TCRdb has only the in-frame clones, and not every one. Of around 50,000 clones in the sample, 75% to 90% are singletons; the top ten hold approximately 4.2%.

This sequence joins TRBV19 and TRBJ2-2; 7 bases are a match to TRBD2. Sequencing used PBMCs, obtained from a glioma patient whose treatment included an IDH1 peptide vaccine. The TCR was taken from a woman aged 40 to 55 with glioma. The CDR3 region is CASSRFASGNTGELFF. The CDR3 DNA follows: TGTGCCAGTAGTCGATTCGCTAGCGGCAACACCGGGGAGCTGTTTTTT.